Presented here are 29 T cell receptor beta chains from one specimen sequenced in a study of shared clonotypes between healthy human individuals. The repertoire was sequenced with immunoSEQ multiplex PCR; TCRdb's copy has only in-frame clones and lacks some. The sample lists 490,000 or so clones, around 78% occurring once. The sequencing sample was made of PBMCs. The source is a woman aged 35 to 49 in good health. Some clones in this sample may be carry-over from other donors' samples.

This clone is a singleton in its sample. CDR3 nucleotides: TGTGCCTGGAGTGTAGACAGGGGTGGGTCACCCCTCCACTTT. Amino acids: CAWSVDRGGSPLHF. This chain joins TRBV30 and TRBJ1-6; 8 bases align to TRBD1. V shed 0 bases and J 10 bases; nucleotides not matched to a gene: 5. The CDR3 loop spans 14 amino acids. Germline CDR1 GTSNPN, CDR2 SVGIG (reference sequence).

The chain couples TRBV5-8 to TRBJ2-7; perhaps TRBD1 as D (6 bases). With 3 bases removed from V and 2 bases from J, the gap between germline ends came to 12 bases. CDR1 and CDR2 from the germline V gene are SGHTS and YDEGEE. This CDR3 region has 14 residues. DNA of the CDR3: TGTGCCAGCAGCTATCAGCAGGGGCCCTACGAGCAGTACTTC. Its protein product is CASSYQQGPYEQYF.

The chain is built from TRBV2 and TRBJ1-2, with D possibly being TRBD1 (6 bases). V lost 8 bases and J lost 8, with 21 bases in between. The CDR3 consists of 14 residues. Germline-derived CDR1 and CDR2 are SNHLY and FYNNEI. CDR3 amino acids: CASLAERQERGYTF. CDR3 nucleotides: TGTGCCAGCTTGGCTGAGAGACAGGAGAGAGGCTACACCTTC.

The chain couples TRBV18 to TRBJ1-4; D unclear. Germline CDR1 and CDR2: KGHSH and LQKENI. The CDR3 spans 13 residues. The V end lost 0 bases, the J end lost 7 bases, and 6 bases lay between the germline ends. The DNA of the CDR3 is TGTGCCAGCTCACCACCGGCGAGTGAAAAACTGTTTTTT. This encodes CASSPPASEKLFF.

This clone has ten or more counts. This rearrangement joins TRBV28 to TRBJ1-2, with a possible D match to TRBD1 (5 bases). Deletions cut 10 bases from V and 2 bases from J, with 8 bases between. The CDR3 spans 11 residues. From germline, CDR1 is MDHEN and CDR2 SYDVKM. The CDR3 here is CAIRVNYGYTF. DNA for the CDR3: TGTGCCATCAGGGTCAACTATGGCTACACCTTC.

A word on this clone: The same CDR3 also results from other DNA sequences found in this sample. The chain has TRBV20-1 and TRBJ2-3; no clear D. Trimming removed 2 bases from V and 6 bases from J, with 6 bases in between. Germline assignment: CDR1 DFQATT and CDR2 SNEGSKA (reference sequence). The CDR3 length is 11 residues. Written as DNA, the CDR3 is TGCAGTGCTAGATCTGGGGATACGCAGTATTTT. Translation: CSARSGDTQYF.

V is TRBV28 and J is TRBJ1-2; D uncertain. Germline assignment: CDR1 MDHEN and CDR2 SYDVKM. There are 13 residues in the CDR3. Deletions cut 10 bases from V and 5 bases from J, with 17 bases between. The CDR3 is CATLAGERYGYTF. CDR3 DNA sequence: TGTGCCACCCTCGCCGGGGAGAGATATGGCTACACCTTC.

This sequence joins TRBV30 and TRBJ2-3; no firm D call. Trimming took 0 bases from V and 0 from J, leaving 7 bases between them. Germline V gene data show CDR1 as GTSNPN and CDR2 as SVGIG (reference sequence). The CDR3 runs 14 residues. This CDR3 reads CAWSVFGSTDTQYF. CDR3 in DNA: TGTGCCTGGAGTGTTTTCGGTAGCACAGATACGCAGTATTTT. Combining the CDR3 with reference TRBV30 and TRBJ2-3 gives the whole variable domain SQTIHQWPATLVQPVGSPLSLECTVEGTSNPNLYWYRQAAGRGLQLLFYSVGIGQISSEVPQNLSASRPQDRQFILSSKKLLLSDSGFYLCAWSVFGSTDTQYFGPGTRLTVL.

The chain uses TRBV9 and TRBJ2-7, with D uncertain. The CDR3 totals 14 residues. V was shortened by 4 bases and J by 6 bases, with 17 bases between the two germline ends. CDR1 SGDLS and CDR2 YYNGEE come from the germline V gene. The CDR3 region is CASSPGPGGTEQYF. The DNA for the CDR3 is TGTGCCAGCAGCCCCGGGCCCGGCGGTACCGAGCAGTACTTC. The variable domain in full, completed from reference TRBV9 and TRBJ2-7, reads DSGVTQTPKHLITATGQRVTLRCSPRSGDLSVYWYQQSLDQGLQFLIQYYNGEERAKGNILERFSAQQFPDLHSELNLSSLELGDSALYFCASSPGPGGTEQYFGPGTRLTVT.

This rearrangement joins TRBV5-1 to TRBJ2-2, with TRBD1 matching 8 bases. CDR3 length: 14 amino acids. With V trimmed by 4 bases and J by 6 bases, 5 bases remained unmatched. Looked up from germline, CDR1 is SGHRS and CDR2 is YFSETQ. Written as DNA, the CDR3 is TGCGCCAGCAGCCCTGACAGGGGTTCCGGGGAGCTGTTTTTT. Translating it yields CASSPDRGSGELFF. Using reference TRBV5-1 and TRBJ2-2 for the parts outside the CDR3, the full variable domain is KAGVTQTPRYLIKTRGQQVTLSCSPISGHRSVSWYQQTPGQGLQFLFEYFSETQRNKGNFPGRFSGRQFSNSRSEMNVSTLELGDSALYLCASSPDRGSGELFFGEGSRLTVL.

This clone was picked up a small number of times. DNA of the CDR3: TGTGCCAGCAGTGACCGACAGGGAGGCGGCTACACCTTC. Residues: CASSDRQGGGYTF. V and J are TRBV6-1 and TRBJ1-2, with 7 bases aligning to TRBD1. This CDR3 contains 13 residues. CDR1 is MNHNS, CDR2 SASEGT, per germline. V lost 3 bases, J lost 8 bases, and 6 bases stayed unmatched.

The table lists this clone with a few counts. This sample includes further DNA sequences coding for the same CDR3. V gene TRBV5-1 combines with J gene TRBJ1-2; 9 bases match TRBD1. CDR3 length equals 14 residues. Germline-derived CDR1 and CDR2 are SGHRS and YFSETQ. The ends lost 4 bases at V and 2 bases at J; junction bases unmatched: 3. CDR3 amino acids: CASSPGQGNYGYTF. The CDR3 region has the DNA TGCGCCAGCAGCCCCGGACAGGGGAACTATGGCTACACCTTC.

The V gene is TRBV10-3, the J gene TRBJ2-2, with D hard to call. Germline CDR1 is ENHRY and CDR2 is SYGVKD. V was pared by 6 bases and J by 1 base, with 6 bases between. The CDR3 is 13 amino acids. In DNA form, the CDR3 reads TGTGCCATCAGACCGGAGAACACCGGGGAGCTGTTTTTT. This translates into CAIRPENTGELFF.

Turning to this clone: Other DNA variants within this sample encode the same CDR3. The V and J genes are TRBV28 and TRBJ1-5; possibly TRBD1 for D (5 bases). The CDR3 is 13 residues long. Trimming took 4 bases from V and 1 from J, leaving 5 bases between them. Germline CDR1 is MDHEN and CDR2 is SYDVKM. CDR3 protein: CASSWGSNQPQHF. The CDR3 region has the DNA TGTGCCAGCAGTTGGGGGAGCAATCAGCCCCAGCATTTT.

The V gene is TRBV9, the J gene TRBJ1-2; a possible D gene is TRBD1 (5 bases). Trimming left V 3 bases short and J 5 bases short, with 14 bases between. Germline V gene data show CDR1 as SGDLS and CDR2 as YYNGEE. The CDR3 has 14 amino acids. CDR3 in DNA: TGTGCCAGCAGCGACGGGGCCCCCGGGTATGGCTACACCTTC. This gives the protein CASSDGAPGYGYTF.

J is TRBJ2-5 and V is TRBV4-2; 7 positions agree with TRBD2. The J call may be in error: the DNA end matches TRBJ2-7 better. The CDR3 loop spans 15 amino acids. Germline CDR1 reads LGHNA; CDR2 reads YNFKEQ. In nucleotides, the CDR3 is TGTGCCAGCAGCCAAGAAGGTAGCGGGCCTTACGAGCAGTACTTC. It encodes CASSQEGSGPYEQYF.

This chain uses TRBV6-5 with TRBJ2-1; 8 nucleotides align to TRBD2. Germline V gives CDR1 MNHEY, CDR2 SVGAGI. There are 14 residues in the CDR3. The V segment lost 4 bases and the J segment 5 bases; nucleotides outside the gene matches: 4. The CDR3 spells CASSLTSADNEQFF. CDR3 nucleotides: TGTGCCAGCAGTTTGACTAGCGCAGACAATGAGCAGTTCTTC.

J is TRBJ1-4 and V is TRBV5-4; D possibly corresponds to TRBD1 (5 bases). The V gene's germline CDR1 is SGHNT and CDR2 YYREEE (reference sequence). The CDR3 has 14 residues. Trimming took off 3 bases at V and 8 bases at J, with 14 bases between the two ends. Written as DNA, the CDR3 is TGTGCCAGCAGCTCGACAGTAAAGTCCGAAAAACTGTTTTTT. Translating gives CASSSTVKSEKLFF.

The chain carries TRBV7-3 and TRBJ2-7, with D possibly being TRBD2 (6 bases). V dropped 3 bases and J dropped 1 base, with 13 bases sitting between them. There are 15 residues in the CDR3. Germline lookup yields CDR1 SGHTA and CDR2 FQGTGA. The CDR3 DNA reads TGTGCCAGCAGCTTGGGCCGGGGGAGTTCCTACGAGCAGTACTTC. Protein product: CASSLGRGSSYEQYF.

With respect to this clone: A read error likely explains this, since a far larger clone differs by one base. The sample holds other DNA sequences that translate to the same CDR3. The chain carries TRBV19 and TRBJ1-4; perhaps TRBD1 as D (6 bases). This CDR3 is 13 amino acids long. The ends were cut back, 9 bases at V and 8 bases at J, with 16 bases in the middle. Germline CDR1 and CDR2: LNHDA and SQIVND (reference sequence). The CDR3 bases are TGTGCCAGCTCGGACAGATTTAACGAAAAACTGTTTTTT. It is translated as CASSDRFNEKLFF.

This chain uses TRBV11-2 with TRBJ2-1; D perhaps matches TRBD2 (6 bases). The CDR3 has 13 residues. Germline V gene sequence: CDR1 SGHAT, CDR2 FQNNGV. Deletions cut 8 bases from V and 5 bases from J, with 13 bases between. The CDR3 spells CASGLARNNEQFF. The CDR3 DNA is TGTGCCAGCGGGCTAGCGCGCAACAATGAGCAGTTCTTC.

This chain uses TRBV6-6 with TRBJ1-2, with a possible D match to TRBD1 (5 bases). Looked up from germline, CDR1 is MNHNY and CDR2 is SVGAGI (reference sequence). Deletions cut 2 bases from V and 4 bases from J, with 14 bases between. The CDR3 has 15 amino acids. The DNA of the CDR3 is TGTGCCAGCAGTTACAGGGGAGGGGAGGGCTATGGCTACACCTTC. It yields the protein CASSYRGGEGYGYTF.

The V and J genes are TRBV4-1 and TRBJ2-7; D is perhaps TRBD1 (6 bases). This CDR3 has 14 residues. Germline V CDR1 and CDR2: MGHRA, YSYEKL. V was trimmed by 6 bases and J by 2 bases, leaving 14 bases between them. The CDR3 is CASRPGHGAYEQYF. The CDR3 DNA sequence: TGCGCCAGCAGGCCGGGACACGGGGCCTACGAGCAGTACTTC.

The V gene is TRBV4-3, the J gene TRBJ2-7; 9 bases are shared with TRBD2. CDR1 and CDR2 (germline): LGHNA, YSLEER. The V gene end was trimmed by 0 bases and the J gene end by 5 bases; junction bases not matched to a gene: 11. The CDR3 spans 17 residues. The CDR3 DNA reads TGCGCCAGCAGCCAAGAGGGCTGGACTAGCGCCGTAAACGAGCAGTACTTC. It codes for CASSQEGWTSAVNEQYF.

The chain uses TRBV2 and TRBJ1-5; TRBD1 aligns across 7 bases. The V gene's germline CDR1 is SNHLY and CDR2 FYNNEI. The CDR3 length is 16 residues. The V and J ends lost 8 bases and 7 bases, in that order; junction bases with no gene match: 17. This CDR3 reads CASATTATGKRQPQHF. The CDR3 DNA reads as TGTGCCAGCGCGACGACCGCGACAGGGAAGAGGCAGCCCCAGCATTTT.

The gene calls are TRBV6-5 and TRBJ1-1, with 7 bases that match TRBD1. This CDR3 contains 14 residues. V lost 0 bases, J lost 11 bases, and 9 bases stayed unmatched. Germline assignment: CDR1 MNHEY and CDR2 SVGAGI. The CDR3 is CASSYSPATGSAFF. The CDR3 DNA follows: TGTGCCAGCAGTTACTCGCCTGCGACAGGGTCGGCTTTCTTT.

The chain employs TRBV30 and TRBJ2-7, with D tentatively TRBD2 (5 bases). The CDR3 is 14 amino acids. Trimming removed 0 bases from V and 6 bases from J, with 15 bases in between. Germline CDR1 is GTSNPN and CDR2 is SVGIG (reference sequence). The CDR3 coding sequence is TGTGCCTGGAGTGTACTAGTCGGGGTCTCCGAGCAGTACTTC. Translating gives CAWSVLVGVSEQYF.

Details on this clone: This clone may be a read error of a much larger clone one base away. The V and J genes are TRBV5-8 and TRBJ1-2, with D hard to call. This CDR3 has 12 amino acids. V lost 0 bases and J 12 bases, leaving 12 bases between the germline ends. From germline, CDR1 is SGHTS and CDR2 YDEGEE. The CDR3 is CASSLEGLGHTF. The CDR3 bases are TGTGCCAGCAGCTTGGAAGGGCTCGGCCACACCTTC.

For this clone: The sample has other DNA sequences that encode this CDR3 too. The chain uses TRBV10-3 and TRBJ1-2; unclear D gene. Per the germline V gene, CDR1 is ENHRY and CDR2 is SYGVKD. The V end was cut by 0 bases, the J end by 3 bases, with 2 bases between. This CDR3 is built from 12 residues. CDR3 sequence: CAISESDYGYTF. Here the CDR3 DNA reads TGTGCCATCAGTGAGTCTGACTATGGCTACACCTTC.